The present TCR beta chain was sequenced within a study of cytomegalovirus exposure and HLA in healthy donors. Study summary: Later analysis reported that the roughly 130 validation repertoires shared the platform of the approximately 670 first-cohort repertoires. General observations from the study: There were some public TCRs occurring in many donors, but most TCR sequences were rare. Cytomegalovirus association was assigned to some 160 TCR beta chains.

Notes on this clone: The antigen remains unidentified.

The CDR3 spans 16 residues. V lost 4 bases, J lost 0 bases, and 4 bases stayed unmatched. Germline CDR1 reads SGHDT; CDR2 reads YYEEEE. The donors were part of the validation cohort of 95 to 150 subjects. That cohort was separate from the first cohort, which comprised 500 to 700 subjects. Profiled with immunoSEQ multiplex PCR; TCRdb holds only in-frame clones, not every one. The profile shows about 160,000 clones, approximately 96% of them singletons. The V and J genes are TRBV5-6 and TRBJ1-3, with 10 bases lining up with TRBD1. Sequencing was done on a sample of PBMCs. The TCR comes from a woman aged 18-35 years in good health and CMV-seronegative. The CDR3: CASSDRGLTSGNTIYF. For the CDR3, the DNA is TGTGCCAGCAGCGACAGGGGGCTAACCTCTGGAAACACCATATATTTT. Variable domain in full (rest from reference TRBV5-6 and TRBJ1-3): DAGVTQSPTHLIKTRGQQVTLRCSPKSGHDTVSWYQQALGQGPQFIFQYYEEEERQRGNFPDRFSGHQFPNYSSELNVNALLLGDSALYLCASSDRGLTSGNTIYFGEGSWLTVV.